The following is a T cell receptor (beta chain) sequence with its context. The antigen it binds to is not known. Qualities for individual bases were not recorded, and no much larger clone is one base off. This sample is drawn from a study of cytomegalovirus exposure and HLA in healthy donors (dated by TCRdb to between 2016 and 2019). For the wider study: An earlier analysis of 587 of the donors reported approximately 260 Gb of sequence data and about 120 million unique TCR beta sequences obtained from about 179 million T cells. Around 300 gigabases of sequencing data and around 87 million unique TCR sequences were included in an early release covering 550 to 800 HLA-typed donors. Of the roughly 420 genotyped donors, 81% were placed in the genetic ancestry cluster associated with self-reported Caucasian donors. The study was designed to test whether signatures of past pathogen exposure could be identified by cataloging public T cell receptors. The T cell repertoires of around 670 subjects were profiled by immunosequencing and related to cytomegalovirus serostatus. A separate validation cohort of approximately 130 different subjects was used in addition to the 666-subject first cohort. High-throughput TCR immunosequencing, statistical association of individual TCRs with disease status, and machine learning were combined to predict cytomegalovirus infection status. In a later analysis, previously published TCR beta repertoires from 550 to 700 donors were re-analyzed and high-resolution HLA genotyping was added so that TCR occurrence patterns could be studied. Rather than using new phenotypic data, the later analysis identified candidate immune exposures from TCR beta sequences and from how often those sequences occurred across donors. An earlier analysis of around 580 of the donors used high-throughput TCR beta sequencing to judge whether each TCR beta V gene segment behaved as functional or pseudogenic. Donor age, sex, ethnicity and CMV serostatus were compiled together with the repertoire data. Genome-wide SNP genotypes for about 65% of the 666 donors were used in a later genetic analysis, which treated that subset as a discovery cohort. Every repertoire in the discovery cohort had been generated on one and the same sequencing platform. HLA typing included class I and class II loci at four-digit resolution. The number of typed donors differed by locus: roughly 620-630 for A, B, C, DRB1 and DQB1; roughly 510 for DQA1; 606 for DPA1; and around 490 for DPB1. Roughly five DR-DQ haplotypes were handled as single units for association and clustering because linkage in the cohort was strong. On average, about 240,000 unique TCR beta nucleotide sequences were sequenced per donor among roughly 430 genotyped donors of the cohort, with approximately 18% of those sequences being non-productive. General findings and caveats noted by the study authors: The authors suggested that the approach could potentially be generalized to other disease states and immunological phenotypes. Roughly uniform sequencing depth across donors was assumed in presence/absence analyses, although this assumption may not hold. In both the original and validation cohorts, the classifier was reported to diagnose cytomegalovirus status with high specificity and sensitivity. Because HLA typing was missing for some donors at each locus, association tests included only the typed subset. When HLA alleles, especially DR and DQ, strongly co-occurred, TCR associations were difficult to assign to individual alleles. A cluster of highly shared sequence variants was judged likely to represent a technical artifact of the sequencing pipeline. Linkage disequilibrium might explain the correlated functional status among segregating V segments, but an unknown experimental factor could not be ruled out. According to a later analysis, TCR association rates differed among HLA loci, with DRB1 alleles showing the most associated TCRs and HLA-C alleles showing the fewest. In vitro tests confirmed that three of the cytomegalovirus-associated TCR beta chains recognize cytomegalovirus antigens. For the cohort, immune exposure information was limited to CMV serostatus. Across donors, most TCR sequences were observed very rarely, whereas some public TCRs were present in many individuals. According to a later analysis, parvovirus B19, influenza, CMV and Epstein-Barr virus appeared linked to several top co-occurrence clusters. The cohort was sequenced for TCR beta chains only, and without alpha or paired-chain data the features that could be detected were limited. The study gave a list of 150 to 200 TCR beta chains associated with cytomegalovirus. In a later analysis, most CMV-associated TCR beta chains were found to appear HLA-restricted, with HLA associations seemingly driven largely by CMV exposure. Compared with equally common non-associated chains, HLA-associated TCR beta chains in a later analysis were more clonally expanded and had lower generation probabilities. Because the 87-base-pair reads could not distinguish some IMGT-functional V segments, including TRBV6-2 and TRBV6-3, those segments were excluded. Compared with the roughly 670-donor mean, donors in an Asian-associated ancestry cluster had fewer N-insertions in productive TCRs, according to a later genetic analysis. A further reported finding was that TCR beta sequences accurately predicted the HLA-A and HLA-B alleles for most subjects in the first cohort. Broadly in line with IMGT annotations, most TCR beta V segments showed up in productive rearrangements about 87% or about 30% of the time in an earlier analysis of approximately 600 of the donors. In a later analysis, 16,951 TCR beta sequences were associated with specific HLA alleles at a false discovery rate of 0.05. Because counts were too low, seventeen rarely observed V segments, including chromosome 9 orphons, were excluded from the earlier analysis of 587 of the donors. A later genetic analysis associated a missense DCLRE1C variant with V-gene and J-gene trimming of TCR beta chains, and an independent cohort replicated the association.

The cohort comprised approximately 700 healthy bone marrow donors. At the time of sampling, every cohort member was nominally healthy, though immune exposures that went unrecorded were likely present. The donor tested CMV seronegative, placing the donor among the roughly 340 seronegative members of the cohort. Every donor gave a peripheral blood sample, and the peripheral blood mononuclear cells from that sample were used for TCR beta sequencing. Genomic DNA extraction from the blood cell samples was performed with the Qiagen DNeasy Blood Extraction Kit. The CDR3 holds 18 amino acids from the cysteine to the phenylalanine. Just the 54-base CDR3 DNA is kept, in frame starting at base 1. The germline V gene gives CDR1 as SNHLY and CDR2 as FYNNEI. The V end gives up 5 bases and the J end 0 bases, leaving 10 bases in the junction not matched to a gene. Libraries were constructed by the immunoSEQ multiplex PCR assay. A mixture of 60 forward primers for TCR Vbeta segments and 13 reverse primers for TCR Jbeta segments was used in the multiplex PCR. The CDR3 region of rearranged TCR beta genes was amplified from genomic DNA with a multiplex PCR assay. The Illumina HiSeq System was used to sequence the amplified TCR beta libraries as 87-base-pair reads. Under the source paper's analysis protocol: A later analysis counted tens of millions of unique TCR beta chains across the 666 repertoires, and roughly 10 million of these chains were shared by at least two donors. Raw reads were error-corrected and collapsed into unique sequences with a nearest-neighbor algorithm that merged closely related sequences to remove PCR and sequencing errors. V, D and J gene segments were assigned by aligning CDR3 sequences to IMGT reference sequences. For a sequence to be retained, at least a six-nucleotide match to both a V gene segment and a J gene segment was required. Rearrangements were called productive when the CDR3 lacked stop codons and stayed in frame with V and J; all others were non-productive. CDR3 was defined according to IMGT convention as the region running from the second conserved V-encoded cysteine to the conserved J-encoded phenylalanine. The earlier analysis of approximately 500 of the donors excluded sequences that lacked an unambiguous match to a single V gene segment. In an earlier analysis of 587 of the donors, a V segment was called functional when productive rearrangements were above 56.7%, and segregating when the standard deviation between donors exceeded 5%. A statistical classification framework was built to diagnose cytomegalovirus status from the catalog of TCR beta chain sequences. In a later analysis, V and J genes were assigned by comparing TCR nucleotide sequences against IMGT/GENE-DB human TR gene sequences. A later analysis assigned CDR3 sequences and most-parsimonious VDJ recombination scenarios with the TCRdist pipeline. In a later analysis, each TCR beta chain was defined by its CDR3 amino acid sequence together with its V-gene family, and reads without a unique V-gene family were excluded. To address suspected cross-contamination and a sequencing artifact, a later analysis removed several hundred highly shared, low-generation-probability nucleotide sequences. In a later analysis, a clonal expansion index was calculated for each public chain from normalized within-repertoire ranks of inferred template counts. Generation probabilities in a later analysis came from a VDJ recombination model fitted to out-of-frame rearrangements, and those results were checked against IGoR. Hypergeometric tests were used in a later analysis to score TCR-TCR, TCR-HLA and TCR-CMV co-occurrence, with a repertoire-size bias correction applied to the TCR pairs. To estimate false discovery rates, a later analysis permuted the HLA or CMV assignments 20 times. In a later analysis, co-occurring TCRs were grouped using DBSCAN, with TCRdist sequence similarity added in when clustering inside HLA-allele-positive subsets. For co-occurrence clustering, repertoires with fewer than 30,000 or more than 120,000 public chains were excluded, along with five repertoires with anomalous nucleotide sharing. Entries here come from immuneACCESS through TCRdb and include only in-frame sequences with V and J called. Some clones fail to appear in such tables; in the studies checked, an unresolved V gene covers under half of the shortfall, and the cause of the remainder is unknown. Clone size and V and J calls were adopted from that table, with D and trimming inferred from the DNA. Counted in this sample were some 190,000 clones; around 81% of them appeared once. In total, the top ten clones hold 1.5% to 2% of the sample.

The origin of this receptor is a man aged 18 to 29 in good health and CMV-seronegative. This chain is built from TRBV2 and TRBJ1-5; TRBD1 agrees with 10 junctional bases. The sequencing sample was made of PBMCs. The DNA sequence reads TGTGCCAGCAGTCCCCGGGACAGGGGAATATATAGCAATCAGCCCCAGCATTTT. This yields the protein CASSPRDRGIYSNQPQHF.